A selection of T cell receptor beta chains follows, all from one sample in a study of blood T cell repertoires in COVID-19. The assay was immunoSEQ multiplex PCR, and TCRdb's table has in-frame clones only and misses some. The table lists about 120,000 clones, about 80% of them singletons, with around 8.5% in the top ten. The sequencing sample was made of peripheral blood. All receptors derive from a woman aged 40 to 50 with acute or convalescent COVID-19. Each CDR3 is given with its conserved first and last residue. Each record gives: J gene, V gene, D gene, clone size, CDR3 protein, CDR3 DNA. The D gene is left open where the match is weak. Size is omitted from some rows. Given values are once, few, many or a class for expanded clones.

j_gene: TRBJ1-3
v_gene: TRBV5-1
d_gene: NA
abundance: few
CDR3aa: CASSPRGLFSGNTIYF
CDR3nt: TGCGCCAGCAGCCCCCGGGGACTTTTCTCTGGAAACACCATATATTTT

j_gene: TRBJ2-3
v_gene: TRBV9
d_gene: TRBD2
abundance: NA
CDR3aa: CASNSGGQSTDTQYF
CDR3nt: TGTGCCAGCAATAGCGGGGGCCAGTCAACAGATACGCAGTATTTT

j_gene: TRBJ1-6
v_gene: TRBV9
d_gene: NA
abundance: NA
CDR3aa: CASSVTRGSPLHF
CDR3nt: TGTGCCAGCAGCGTAACCCGGGGTTCACCCCTCCACTTT

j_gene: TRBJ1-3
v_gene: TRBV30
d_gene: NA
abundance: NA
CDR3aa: CAWNRLISGNTIYF
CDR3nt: TGTGCCTGGAATCGACTGATTTCTGGAAACACCATATATTTT

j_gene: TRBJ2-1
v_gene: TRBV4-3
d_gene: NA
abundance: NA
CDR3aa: CASSQDYQYNEQFF
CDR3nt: TGCGCCAGCAGCCAAGATTACCAGTACAATGAGCAGTTCTTC

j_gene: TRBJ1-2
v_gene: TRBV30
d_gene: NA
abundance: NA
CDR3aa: CAWSLGNYGYTF
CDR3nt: TGTGCCTGGAGTCTCGGTAACTATGGCTACACCTTC

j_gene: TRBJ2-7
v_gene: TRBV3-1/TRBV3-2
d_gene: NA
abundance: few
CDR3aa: CASSQDYRYEQYF
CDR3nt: TGTGCCAGCAGCCAAGATTATCGGTACGAGCAGTACTTC

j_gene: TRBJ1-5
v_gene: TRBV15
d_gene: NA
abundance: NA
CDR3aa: CATSGAGGANNQPQHF
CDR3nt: TGTGCCACCAGCGGCGCAGGAGGGGCCAACAATCAGCCCCAGCATTTT

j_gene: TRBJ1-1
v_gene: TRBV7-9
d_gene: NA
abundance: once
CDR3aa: CASSPRTVRTEAFF
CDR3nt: TGTGCCAGCAGCCCGAGGACAGTCCGCACTGAAGCTTTCTTT

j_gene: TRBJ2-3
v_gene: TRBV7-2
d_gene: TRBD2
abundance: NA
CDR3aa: CASSSGTSGNTDTQYF
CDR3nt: TGTGCCAGCAGCTCCGGGACTAGCGGGAACACAGATACGCAGTATTTT

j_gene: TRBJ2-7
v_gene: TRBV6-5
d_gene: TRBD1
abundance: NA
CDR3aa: CASSSGGQGFYEQYF
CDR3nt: TGTGCCAGCAGTTCGGGGGGACAGGGATTCTACGAGCAGTACTTC

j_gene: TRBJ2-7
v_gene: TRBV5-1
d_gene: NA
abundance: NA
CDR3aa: CASSSDRIEGQYF
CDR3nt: TGCGCCAGCAGCTCGGACAGAATTGAAGGGCAGTACTTC

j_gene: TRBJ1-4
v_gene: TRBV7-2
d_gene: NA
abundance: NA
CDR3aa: CASSLLGQSNEKLFF
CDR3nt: TGTGCCAGCAGCTTACTTGGGCAGTCAAATGAAAAACTGTTTTTT

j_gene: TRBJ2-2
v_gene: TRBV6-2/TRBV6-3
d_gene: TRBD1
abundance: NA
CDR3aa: CASSYSRLGQGSGTGELFF
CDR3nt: TGTGCCAGCAGTTACTCGCGTTTGGGACAGGGGAGCGGAACCGGGGAGCTGTTTTTT

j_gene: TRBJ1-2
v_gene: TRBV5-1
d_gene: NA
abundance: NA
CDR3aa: CASSATGPHGYTF
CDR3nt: TGCGCCAGCAGCGCGACAGGACCCCATGGCTACACCTTC

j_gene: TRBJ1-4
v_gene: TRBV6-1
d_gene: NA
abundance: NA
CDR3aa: CASSDMGGFNEKLFF
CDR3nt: TGTGCCAGCAGTGACATGGGGGGTTTTAATGAAAAACTGTTTTTT

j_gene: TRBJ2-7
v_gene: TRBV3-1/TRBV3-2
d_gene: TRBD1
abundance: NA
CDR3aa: CASSRTGNTYEQYF
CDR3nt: TGTGCCAGCAGCCGGACAGGGAATACCTACGAGCAGTACTTC

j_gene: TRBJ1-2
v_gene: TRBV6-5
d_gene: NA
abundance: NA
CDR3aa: CASSRRESGYTF
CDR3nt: TGTGCCAGCAGTCGGAGGGAGAGTGGCTACACCTTC

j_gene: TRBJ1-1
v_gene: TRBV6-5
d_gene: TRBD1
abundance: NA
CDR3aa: CASRKRDRPNTEAFF
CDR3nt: TGTGCCAGCAGGAAACGGGACAGGCCCAACACTGAAGCTTTCTTT

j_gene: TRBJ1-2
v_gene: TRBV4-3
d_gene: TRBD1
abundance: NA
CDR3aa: CASSQGGGQQALYGYTF
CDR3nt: TGCGCCAGCAGCCAAGGAGGGGGACAGCAAGCTCTTTATGGCTACACCTTC

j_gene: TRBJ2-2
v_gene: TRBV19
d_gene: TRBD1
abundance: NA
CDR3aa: CASSNPGQDTGELFF
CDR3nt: TGTGCCAGTAGTAACCCGGGACAGGACACCGGGGAGCTGTTTTTT

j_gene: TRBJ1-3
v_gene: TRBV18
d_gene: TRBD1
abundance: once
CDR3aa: CASSPPRTGSGNTIYF
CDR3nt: TGTGCCAGCTCACCACCGCGGACAGGGAGCGGAAACACCATATATTTT

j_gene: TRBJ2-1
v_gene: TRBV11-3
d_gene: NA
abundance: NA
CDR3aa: CASRQGSTNEQFF
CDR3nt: TGTGCCAGCAGGCAGGGAAGTACCAATGAGCAGTTCTTC

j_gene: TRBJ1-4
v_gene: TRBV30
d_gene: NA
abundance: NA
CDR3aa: CAFRQNGIEKLFF
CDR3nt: TGTGCCTTCCGACAAAATGGAATCGAAAAACTGTTTTTT

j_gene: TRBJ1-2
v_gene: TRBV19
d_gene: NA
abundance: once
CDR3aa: CASSAGAGGYTF
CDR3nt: TGTGCCTCAAGCGCGGGGGCAGGTGGCTACACCTTC

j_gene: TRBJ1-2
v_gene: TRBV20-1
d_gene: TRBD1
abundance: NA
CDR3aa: CSAWTGSGYTF
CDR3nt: TGCAGTGCTTGGACAGGGAGCGGCTACACCTTC

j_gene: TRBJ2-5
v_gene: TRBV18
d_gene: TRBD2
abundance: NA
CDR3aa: CASSPVAGVLGGTQYF
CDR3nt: TGTGCCAGCTCACCGGTAGCGGGGGTCCTGGGGGGGACCCAGTACTTC

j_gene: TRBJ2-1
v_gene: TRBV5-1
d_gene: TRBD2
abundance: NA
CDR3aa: CASSPSTSGVYNEQFF
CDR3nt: TGCGCCAGCAGCCCCTCGACTAGCGGGGTATACAATGAGCAGTTCTTC

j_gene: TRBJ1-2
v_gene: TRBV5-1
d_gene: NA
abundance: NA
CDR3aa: CASSLEGVTRDTF
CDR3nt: TGCGCCAGCAGCTTGGAGGGGGTTACTAGAGACACCTTC

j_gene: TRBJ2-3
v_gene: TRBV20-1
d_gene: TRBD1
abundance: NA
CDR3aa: CSASSARDRGRGGTDTQYF
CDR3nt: TGCAGTGCTAGTTCCGCCCGGGACAGGGGGCGCGGTGGCACAGATACGCAGTATTTT

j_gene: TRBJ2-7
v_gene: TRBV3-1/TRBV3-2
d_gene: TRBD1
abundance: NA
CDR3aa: CASSRQGTEQYF
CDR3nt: TGTGCCAGCAGTAGACAGGGAACCGAGCAGTACTTC

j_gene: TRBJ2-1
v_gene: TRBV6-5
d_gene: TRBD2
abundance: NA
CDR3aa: CASSQLAGGANEQFF
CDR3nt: TGTGCCAGCAGTCAACTAGCGGGGGGGGCCAATGAGCAGTTCTTC

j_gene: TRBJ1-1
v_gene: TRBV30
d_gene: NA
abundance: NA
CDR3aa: CAWSVRRSNTEAFF
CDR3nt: TGTGCCTGGAGTGTACGGCGGTCGAACACTGAAGCTTTCTTT

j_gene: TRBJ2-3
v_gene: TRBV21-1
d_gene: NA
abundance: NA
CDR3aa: CASSNGTGLGPTDTQYF
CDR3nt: TGTGCCAGCAGCAACGGGACAGGGCTGGGTCCCACAGATACGCAGTATTTT

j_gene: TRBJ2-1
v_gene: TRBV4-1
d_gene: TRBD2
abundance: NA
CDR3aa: CASSQGRRSGGYSDEQFF
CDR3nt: TGCGCCAGCAGCCAAGGGCGCCGCAGCGGGGGGTATTCAGATGAGCAGTTCTTC

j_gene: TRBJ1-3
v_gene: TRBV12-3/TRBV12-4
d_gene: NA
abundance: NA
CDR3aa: CATMHPGNTIYF
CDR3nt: TGTGCCACTATGCACCCTGGAAACACCATATATTTT

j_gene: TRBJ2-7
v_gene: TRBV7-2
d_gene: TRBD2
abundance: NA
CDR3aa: CASSFLASGGSYEQYF
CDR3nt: TGTGCCAGCAGCTTCCTGGCTAGCGGGGGCTCCTACGAGCAGTACTTC

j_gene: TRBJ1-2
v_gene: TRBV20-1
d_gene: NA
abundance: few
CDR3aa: CSASPSSRGYTF
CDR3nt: TGCAGTGCTAGTCCCAGCTCTAGGGGCTACACCTTC

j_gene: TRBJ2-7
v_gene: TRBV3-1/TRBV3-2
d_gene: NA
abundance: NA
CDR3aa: CASSPNLMRTVVEQSYEQYF
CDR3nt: TGTGCCAGCAGCCCCAACCTTATGAGGACAGTTGTCGAGCAGTCCTACGAGCAGTACTTC

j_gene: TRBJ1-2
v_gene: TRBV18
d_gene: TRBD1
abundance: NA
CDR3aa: CASSPGQGSYGYTF
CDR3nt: TGTGCCAGCTCACCGGGACAGGGTAGCTATGGCTACACCTTC

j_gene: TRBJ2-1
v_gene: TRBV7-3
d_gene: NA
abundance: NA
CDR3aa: CASSLLGGSYNEQFF
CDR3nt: TGTGCCAGCAGCTTACTGGGGGGCTCCTACAATGAGCAGTTCTTC

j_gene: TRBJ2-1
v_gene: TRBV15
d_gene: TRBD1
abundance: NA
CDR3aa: CATSRERGGVGNEQFF
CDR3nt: TGTGCCACCAGCAGAGAGAGAGGGGGCGTCGGCAATGAGCAGTTCTTC

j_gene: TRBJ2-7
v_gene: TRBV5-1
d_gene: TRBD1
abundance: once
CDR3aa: CASTPGQASFEQYF
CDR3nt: TGCGCCAGCACTCCGGGACAGGCCAGTTTCGAGCAGTACTTC

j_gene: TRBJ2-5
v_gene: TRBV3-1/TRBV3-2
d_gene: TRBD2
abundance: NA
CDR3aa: CASSRQGASGGAGKTQYF
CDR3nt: TGTGCCAGCAGCCGTCAGGGCGCTAGCGGGGGGGCGGGCAAGACCCAGTACTTC

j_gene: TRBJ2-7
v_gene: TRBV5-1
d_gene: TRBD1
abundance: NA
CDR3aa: CASSLNLNRGEQYF
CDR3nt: TGCGCCAGCAGCCTGAACCTTAACAGGGGCGAGCAGTACTTC

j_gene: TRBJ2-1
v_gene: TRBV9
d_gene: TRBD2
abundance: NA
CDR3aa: CASSVGAGLNNEQFF
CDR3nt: TGTGCCAGCAGCGTCGGAGCGGGGTTGAACAATGAGCAGTTCTTC

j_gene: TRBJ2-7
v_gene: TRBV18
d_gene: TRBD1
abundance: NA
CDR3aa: CASSPTGQYEQYF
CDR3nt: TGTGCCAGCTCACCTACGGGACAGTACGAGCAGTACTTC

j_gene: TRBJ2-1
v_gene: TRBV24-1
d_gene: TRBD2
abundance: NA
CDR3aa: CAVGGVNEQFF
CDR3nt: TGTGCCGTGGGGGGGGTCAATGAGCAGTTCTTC

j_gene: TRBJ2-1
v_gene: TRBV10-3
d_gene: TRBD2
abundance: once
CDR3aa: CAISAGTSGGPSSYNEQFF
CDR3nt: TGTGCCATCAGTGCCGGGACTAGCGGGGGCCCGAGCTCCTACAATGAGCAGTTCTTC

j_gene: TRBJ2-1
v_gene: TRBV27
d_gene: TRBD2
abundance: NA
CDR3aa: CASSQETSGGVYNEQFF
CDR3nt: TGTGCCAGCAGTCAAGAGACTAGCGGGGGGGTCTACAATGAGCAGTTCTTC

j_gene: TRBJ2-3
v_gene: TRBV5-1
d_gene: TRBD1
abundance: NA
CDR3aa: CASSLWGTGVTWAFNTDTQYF
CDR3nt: TGCGCCAGCAGCTTGTGGGGCACAGGGGTGACGTGGGCCTTTAACACAGATACGCAGTATTTT

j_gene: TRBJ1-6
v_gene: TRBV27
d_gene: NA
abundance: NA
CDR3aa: CASSDAGVNNSPLHF
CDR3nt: TGTGCCAGCAGTGACGCAGGGGTTAATAATTCACCCCTCCACTTT

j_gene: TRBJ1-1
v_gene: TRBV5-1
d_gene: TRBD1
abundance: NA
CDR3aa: CASSSGQTMNTEAFF
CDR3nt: TGCGCCAGCAGCTCGGGACAGACCATGAACACTGAAGCTTTCTTT

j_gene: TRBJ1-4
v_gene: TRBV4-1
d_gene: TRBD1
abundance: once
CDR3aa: CASSQARDRGLEKLFF
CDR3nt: TGCGCCAGCAGCCAAGCCCGAGACAGGGGTCTTGAAAAACTGTTTTTT

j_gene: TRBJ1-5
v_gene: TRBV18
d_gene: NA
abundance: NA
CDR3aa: CASSPGQNQPQHF
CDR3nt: TGTGCCAGCTCACCTGGACAGAATCAGCCCCAGCATTTT

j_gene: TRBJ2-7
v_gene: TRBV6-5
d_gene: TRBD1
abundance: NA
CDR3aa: CASSYSTGQGQYF
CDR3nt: TGTGCCAGCAGTTACTCTACGGGACAGGGGCAGTACTTC